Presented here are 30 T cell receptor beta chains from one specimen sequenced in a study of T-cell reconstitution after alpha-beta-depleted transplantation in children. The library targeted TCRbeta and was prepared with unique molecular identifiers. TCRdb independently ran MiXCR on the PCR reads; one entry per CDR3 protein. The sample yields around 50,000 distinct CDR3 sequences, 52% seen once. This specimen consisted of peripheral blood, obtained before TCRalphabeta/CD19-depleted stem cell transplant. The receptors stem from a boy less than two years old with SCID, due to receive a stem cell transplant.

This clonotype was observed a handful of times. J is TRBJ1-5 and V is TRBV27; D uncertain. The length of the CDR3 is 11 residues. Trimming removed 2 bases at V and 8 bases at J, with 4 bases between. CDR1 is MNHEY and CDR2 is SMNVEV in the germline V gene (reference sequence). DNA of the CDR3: TGTGCCAGCAGTTTAGCCGAGCCCCAGCATTTT. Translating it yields CASSLAEPQHF.

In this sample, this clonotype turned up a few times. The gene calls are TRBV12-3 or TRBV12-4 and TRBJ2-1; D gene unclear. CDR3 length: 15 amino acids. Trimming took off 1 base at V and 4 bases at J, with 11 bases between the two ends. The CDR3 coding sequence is TGTGCCAGCAGTTTAGGAAGGTCGGAATACAATGAGCAGTTCTTC. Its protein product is CASSLGRSEYNEQFF.

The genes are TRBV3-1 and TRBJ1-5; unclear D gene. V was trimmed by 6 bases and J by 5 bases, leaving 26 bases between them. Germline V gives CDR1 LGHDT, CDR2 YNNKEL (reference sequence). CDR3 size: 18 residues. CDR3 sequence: CASSLKVYSKIIDQPQHF. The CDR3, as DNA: TGTGCCAGCAGTCTGAAAGTGTACAGCAAGATAATAGATCAGCCCCAGCATTTT.

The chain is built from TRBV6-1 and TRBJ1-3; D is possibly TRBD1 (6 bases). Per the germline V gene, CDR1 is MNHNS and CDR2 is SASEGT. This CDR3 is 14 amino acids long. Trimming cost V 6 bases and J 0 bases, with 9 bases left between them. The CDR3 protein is CASRQGFSGNTIYF. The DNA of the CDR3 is TGTGCCAGCAGACAGGGCTTCTCTGGAAACACCATATATTTT.

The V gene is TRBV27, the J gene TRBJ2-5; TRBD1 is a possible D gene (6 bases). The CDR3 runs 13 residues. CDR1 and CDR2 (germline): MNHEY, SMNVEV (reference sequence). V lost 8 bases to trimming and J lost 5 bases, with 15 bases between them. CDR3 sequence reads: CASGGQSGETQYF. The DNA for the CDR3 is TGTGCCAGCGGAGGACAGTCGGGCGAGACCCAGTACTTC.

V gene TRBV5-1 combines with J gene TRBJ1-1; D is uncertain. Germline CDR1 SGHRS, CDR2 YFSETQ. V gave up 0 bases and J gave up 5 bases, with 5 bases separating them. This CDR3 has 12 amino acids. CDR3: CASSLEGTEAFF. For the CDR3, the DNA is TGCGCCAGCAGCTTGGAGGGTACTGAAGCTTTCTTT.

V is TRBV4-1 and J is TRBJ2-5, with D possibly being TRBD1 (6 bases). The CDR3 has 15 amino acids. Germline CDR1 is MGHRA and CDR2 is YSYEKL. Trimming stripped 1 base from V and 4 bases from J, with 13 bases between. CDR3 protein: CASSQAGTTIETQYF. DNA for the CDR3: TGCGCCAGCAGCCAAGCCGGGACAACGATAGAGACCCAGTACTTC.

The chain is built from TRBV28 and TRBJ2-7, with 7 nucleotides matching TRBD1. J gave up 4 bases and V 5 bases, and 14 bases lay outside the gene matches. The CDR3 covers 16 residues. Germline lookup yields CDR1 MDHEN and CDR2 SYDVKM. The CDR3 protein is CASSTTQQGPGYEQYF. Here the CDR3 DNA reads TGTGCCAGCAGTACTACCCAACAGGGGCCAGGGTACGAGCAGTACTTC.

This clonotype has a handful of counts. The CDR3 here is CASSQYGTRGYEQYF. The CDR3, as DNA: TGTGCCAGCAGCCAATACGGGACTAGAGGCTACGAGCAGTACTTC. V gene TRBV3-1 combines with J gene TRBJ2-7; 8 positions match TRBD2. J was trimmed by 3 bases and V by 2 bases; bases with no gene match: 6. The CDR3 covers 15 residues. Germline CDR1 and CDR2: LGHDT and YNNKEL (reference sequence).

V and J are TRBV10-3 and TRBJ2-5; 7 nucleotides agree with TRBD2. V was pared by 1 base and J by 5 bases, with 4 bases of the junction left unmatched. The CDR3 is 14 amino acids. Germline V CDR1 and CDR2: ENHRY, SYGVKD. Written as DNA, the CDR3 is TGTGCCATCAGTGAGTTGGCGGGAGAGGAGACCCAGTACTTC. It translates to CAISELAGEETQYF.

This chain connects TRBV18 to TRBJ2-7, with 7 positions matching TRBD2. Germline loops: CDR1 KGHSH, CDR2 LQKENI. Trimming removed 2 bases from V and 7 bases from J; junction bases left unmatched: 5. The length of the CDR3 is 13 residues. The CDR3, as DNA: TGTGCCAGCTCACCAGGCCAGGGAGGGGAGCAGTACTTC. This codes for CASSPGQGGEQYF.

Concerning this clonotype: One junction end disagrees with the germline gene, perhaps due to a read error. The DNA of the CDR3 is TGCAGTGCCATCCCGGGACAGGGCTCTCAGGCCCAGCATTTT. Its protein product is CSAIPGQGSQAQHF. V usage is TRBV20-1 and J usage is TRBJ1-5; 9 positions agree with TRBD1. The CDR3 sequence is 14 residues long. Germline-derived CDR1 and CDR2 are DFQATT and SNEGSKA (reference sequence).

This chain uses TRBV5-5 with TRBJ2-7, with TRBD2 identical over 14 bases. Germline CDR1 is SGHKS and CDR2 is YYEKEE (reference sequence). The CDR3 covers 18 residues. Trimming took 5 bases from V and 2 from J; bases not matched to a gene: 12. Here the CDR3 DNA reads TGTGCCAGCAGTCCACGGACTAGCGGGGGGATAAAGGCCTACGAGCAGTACTTC. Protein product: CASSPRTSGGIKAYEQYF.

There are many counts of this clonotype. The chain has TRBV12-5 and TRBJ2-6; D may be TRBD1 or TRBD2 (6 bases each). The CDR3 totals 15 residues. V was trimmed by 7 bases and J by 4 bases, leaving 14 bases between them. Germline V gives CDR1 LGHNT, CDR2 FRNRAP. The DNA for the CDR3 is TGTGCTAGTGCCATGGGGGGCACCGGGGCCAACGTCCTGACTTTC. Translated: CASAMGGTGANVLTF.

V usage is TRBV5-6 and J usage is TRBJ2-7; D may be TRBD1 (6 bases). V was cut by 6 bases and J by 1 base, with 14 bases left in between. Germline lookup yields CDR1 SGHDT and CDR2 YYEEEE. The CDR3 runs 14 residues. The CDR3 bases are TGTGCCAGCAACCGAGACAGGTTTTCCTACGAGCAGTACTTC. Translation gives CASNRDRFSYEQYF.

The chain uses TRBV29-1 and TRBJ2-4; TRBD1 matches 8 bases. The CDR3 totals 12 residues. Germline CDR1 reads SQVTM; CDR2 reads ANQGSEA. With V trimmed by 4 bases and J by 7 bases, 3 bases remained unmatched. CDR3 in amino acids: CSVGQGRNIQYF. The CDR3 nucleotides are TGCAGCGTTGGACAGGGGCGGAACATTCAGTACTTC.

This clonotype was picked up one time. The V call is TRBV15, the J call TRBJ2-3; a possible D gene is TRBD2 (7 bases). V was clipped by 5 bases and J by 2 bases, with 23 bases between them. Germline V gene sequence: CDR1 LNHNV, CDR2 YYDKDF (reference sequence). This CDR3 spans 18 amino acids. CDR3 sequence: CATSGLEGGVRFTDTQYF. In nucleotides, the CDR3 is TGTGCCACCAGCGGCTTAGAGGGGGGGGTTCGCTTCACAGATACGCAGTATTTT.

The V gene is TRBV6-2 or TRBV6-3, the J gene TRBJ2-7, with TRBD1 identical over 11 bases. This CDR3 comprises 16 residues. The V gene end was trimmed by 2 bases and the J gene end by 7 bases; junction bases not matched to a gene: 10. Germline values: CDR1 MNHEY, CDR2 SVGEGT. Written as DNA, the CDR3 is TGTGCCAGCAGTTACAACCCCGGGACAGGGGGGGATGAGCAGTACTTC. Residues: CASSYNPGTGGDEQYF.

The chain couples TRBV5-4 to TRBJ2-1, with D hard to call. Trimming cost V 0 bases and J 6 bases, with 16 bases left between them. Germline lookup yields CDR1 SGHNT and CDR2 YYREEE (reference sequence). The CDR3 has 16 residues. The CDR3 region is CASSLALTGLRNEQFF. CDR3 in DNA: TGTGCCAGCAGCTTGGCTTTGACTGGGTTGCGCAATGAGCAGTTCTTC.

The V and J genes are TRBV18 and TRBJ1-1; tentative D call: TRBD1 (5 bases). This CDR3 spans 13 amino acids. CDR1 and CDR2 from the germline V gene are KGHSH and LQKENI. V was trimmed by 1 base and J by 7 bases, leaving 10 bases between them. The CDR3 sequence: CASSPQGLGEAFF. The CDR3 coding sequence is TGTGCCAGCTCACCACAGGGACTTGGTGAAGCTTTCTTT.

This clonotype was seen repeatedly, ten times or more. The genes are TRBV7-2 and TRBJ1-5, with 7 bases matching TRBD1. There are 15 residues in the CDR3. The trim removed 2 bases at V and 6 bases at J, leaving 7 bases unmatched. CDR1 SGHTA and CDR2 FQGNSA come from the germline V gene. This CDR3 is CASSLSTGTVQPQHF. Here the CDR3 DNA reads TGTGCCAGCAGCTTATCGACAGGGACGGTTCAGCCCCAGCATTTT.

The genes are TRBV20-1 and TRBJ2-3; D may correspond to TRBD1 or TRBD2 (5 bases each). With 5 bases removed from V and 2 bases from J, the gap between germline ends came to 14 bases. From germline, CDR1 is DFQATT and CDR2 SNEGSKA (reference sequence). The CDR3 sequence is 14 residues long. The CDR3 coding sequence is TGCAGTGCTCCCCCGAGGGGACCCACAGATACGCAGTATTTT. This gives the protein CSAPPRGPTDTQYF.

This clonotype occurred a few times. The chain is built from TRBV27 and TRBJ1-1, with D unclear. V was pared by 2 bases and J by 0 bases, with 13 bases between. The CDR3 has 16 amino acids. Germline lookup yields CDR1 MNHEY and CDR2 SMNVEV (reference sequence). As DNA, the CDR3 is TGTGCCAGCAGTTTAACGTCTCTAGTTATGAACACTGAAGCTTTCTTT. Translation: CASSLTSLVMNTEAFF.

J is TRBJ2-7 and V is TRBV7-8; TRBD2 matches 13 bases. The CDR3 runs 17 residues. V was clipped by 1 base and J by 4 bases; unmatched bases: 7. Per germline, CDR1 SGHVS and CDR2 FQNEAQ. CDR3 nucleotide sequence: TGTGCCAGCAGCTTAGTTCTAACTAGCGGGGGGGAGTACGAGCAGTACTTC. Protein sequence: CASSLVLTSGGEYEQYF.

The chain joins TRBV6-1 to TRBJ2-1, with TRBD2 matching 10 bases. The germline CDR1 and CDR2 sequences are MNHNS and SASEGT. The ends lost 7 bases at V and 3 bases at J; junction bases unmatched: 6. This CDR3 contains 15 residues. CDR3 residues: CASTTSGENYNEQFF. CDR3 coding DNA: TGTGCCAGCACCACTAGCGGGGAAAACTACAATGAGCAGTTCTTC.

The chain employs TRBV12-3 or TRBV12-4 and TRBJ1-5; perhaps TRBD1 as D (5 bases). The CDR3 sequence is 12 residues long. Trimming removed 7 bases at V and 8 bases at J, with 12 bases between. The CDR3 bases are TGTGCCAGCAACCCCCAGGGCGAGCCCCAGCATTTT. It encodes CASNPQGEPQHF.

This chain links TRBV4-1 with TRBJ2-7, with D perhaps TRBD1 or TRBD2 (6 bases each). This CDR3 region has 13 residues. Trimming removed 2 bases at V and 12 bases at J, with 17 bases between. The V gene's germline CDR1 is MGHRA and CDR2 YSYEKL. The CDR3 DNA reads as TGCGCCAGCAGCCAAACGCGGGACACCACCCCGTACTTC. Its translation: CASSQTRDTTPYF.

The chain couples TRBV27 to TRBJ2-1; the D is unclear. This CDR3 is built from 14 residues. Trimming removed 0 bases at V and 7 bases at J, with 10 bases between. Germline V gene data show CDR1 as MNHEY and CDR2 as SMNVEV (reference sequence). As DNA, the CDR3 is TGTGCCAGCAGTTTATCGCTGGTCGAGAATGAGCAGTTCTTC. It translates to CASSLSLVENEQFF.

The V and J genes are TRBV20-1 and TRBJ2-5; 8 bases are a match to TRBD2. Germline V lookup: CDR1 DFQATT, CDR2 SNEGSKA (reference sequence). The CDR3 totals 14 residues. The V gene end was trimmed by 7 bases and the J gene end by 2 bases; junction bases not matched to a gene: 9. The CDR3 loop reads CSVEAGGIQETQYF. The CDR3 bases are TGCAGTGTTGAGGCGGGGGGCATTCAAGAGACCCAGTACTTC.

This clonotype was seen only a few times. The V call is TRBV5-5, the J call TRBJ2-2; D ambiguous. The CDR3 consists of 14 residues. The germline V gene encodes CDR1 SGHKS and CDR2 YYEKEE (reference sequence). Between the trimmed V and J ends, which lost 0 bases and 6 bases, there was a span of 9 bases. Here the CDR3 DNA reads TGTGCCAGCAGCTTGGGTCCAGCCGCCGGGGAGCTGTTTTTT. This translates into CASSLGPAAGELFF.